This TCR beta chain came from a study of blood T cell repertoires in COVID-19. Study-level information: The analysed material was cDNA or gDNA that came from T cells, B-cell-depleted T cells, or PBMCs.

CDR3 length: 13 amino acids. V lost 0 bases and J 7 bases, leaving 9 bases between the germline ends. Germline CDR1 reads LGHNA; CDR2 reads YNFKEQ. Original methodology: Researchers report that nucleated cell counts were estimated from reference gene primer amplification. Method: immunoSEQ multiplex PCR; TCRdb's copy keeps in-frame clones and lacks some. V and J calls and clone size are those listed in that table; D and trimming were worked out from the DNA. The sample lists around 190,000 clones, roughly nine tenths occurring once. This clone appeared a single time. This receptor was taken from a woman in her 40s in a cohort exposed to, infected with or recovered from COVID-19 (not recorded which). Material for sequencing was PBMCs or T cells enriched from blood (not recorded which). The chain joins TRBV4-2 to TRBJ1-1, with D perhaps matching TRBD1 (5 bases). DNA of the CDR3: TGTGCCAGCAGCCAAGAGGGGCATTATGAAGCTTTCTTT. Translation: CASSQEGHYEAFF.